Only a few counts were recorded for the clone carrying this T cell receptor (beta chain). Antigen: not known. The data were taken from a study of OX40 agonist ivuxolimab in advanced cancers. Whole-study context: It was ivuxolimab, an agonistic anti-OX40 (CD134) antibody, that patients were treated with.

Assay: immunoSEQ multiplex PCR; the TCRdb copy retains only in-frame clones and omits some. The table lists under 15,000 clones, approximately 78% of them singletons. Broader study findings: In general, CD8+ T cells held more expanded clones than CD4+ did, on average. Several nonresponders also turned out to have low normalized T-cell clonal expansion. At 0.1 to 3.0 mg/kg and by week 6, clonal expansion occurred in CD4+ and CD8+ blood T cells.

CDR3 length: 15 residues. Germline lookup yields CDR1 SGHTA and CDR2 FQGTGA. Between the trimmed V and J ends, which lost 5 bases and 5 bases, there was a span of 13 bases. This chain uses TRBV7-3 with TRBJ1-6; no clear D gene. The sequencing here drew on CD4+ or CD8+ T cells sorted from blood, taken in a trial of the OX40 agonist ivuxolimab. The sequence came from an adult with an advanced solid tumor such as melanoma, head and neck, liver or kidney cancer. CDR3 region: CASSRNDGDNSPLHF. The CDR3 DNA reads as TGTGCCAGCAGCCGTAACGACGGAGATAATTCACCCCTCCACTTT.